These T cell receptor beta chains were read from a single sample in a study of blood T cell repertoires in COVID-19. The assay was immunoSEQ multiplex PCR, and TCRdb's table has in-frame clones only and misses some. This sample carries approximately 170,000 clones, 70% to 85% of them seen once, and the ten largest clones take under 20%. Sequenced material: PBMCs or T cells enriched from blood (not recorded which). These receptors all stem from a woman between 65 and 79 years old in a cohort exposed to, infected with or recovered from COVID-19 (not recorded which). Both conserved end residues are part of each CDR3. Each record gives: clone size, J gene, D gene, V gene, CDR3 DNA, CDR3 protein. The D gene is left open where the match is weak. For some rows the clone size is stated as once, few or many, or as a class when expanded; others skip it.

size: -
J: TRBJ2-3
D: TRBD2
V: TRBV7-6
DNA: TGTGCCAGCAGCGCACTAGCGGAAATAAGCACAGATACGCAGTATTTT
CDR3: CASSALAEISTDTQYF

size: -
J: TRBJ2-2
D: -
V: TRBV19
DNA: TGTGCCAGTAGTATAGATTCCCATATGACAGGGAGGCGCGCCGGGGAGCTGTTTTTT
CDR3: CASSIDSHMTGRRAGELFF

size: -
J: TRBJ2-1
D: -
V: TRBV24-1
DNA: TGTGCCACCAGTGATTTGCCCCACAGGGCCAACAATGAGCAGTTCTTC
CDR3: CATSDLPHRANNEQFF

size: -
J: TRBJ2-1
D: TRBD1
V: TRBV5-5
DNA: TGTGCCAGCAGGTTAGGGACAGGGAGAACGGGGTACAATGAGCAGTTCTTC
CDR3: CASRLGTGRTGYNEQFF

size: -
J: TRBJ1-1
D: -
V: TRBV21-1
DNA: TGTGCCAGCAGCAAGGATAAGGGACACTTGAACACTGAAGCTTTCTTT
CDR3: CASSKDKGHLNTEAFF

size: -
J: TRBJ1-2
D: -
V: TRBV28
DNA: TGTGCCAGCAGTAACTCGATAGGAGGACCCTATGGCTACACCTTC
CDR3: CASSNSIGGPYGYTF

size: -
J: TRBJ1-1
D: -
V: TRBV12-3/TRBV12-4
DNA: TGTGCCAGCAGTTTCCGAGAGGAGGCTTTCTTT
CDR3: CASSFREEAFF

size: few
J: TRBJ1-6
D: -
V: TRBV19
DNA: TGTGCCAGCAGGTCCGCTAACTCACCCCTCCACTTT
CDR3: CASRSANSPLHF

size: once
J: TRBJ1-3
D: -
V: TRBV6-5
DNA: TGTGCCAGCAGTTACTTCCGGGGAAACACCATATATTTT
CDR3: CASSYFRGNTIYF

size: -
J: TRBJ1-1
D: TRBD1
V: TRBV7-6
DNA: TGTGCCAGCAGCTTAGGACAGGGGAGATCGAACACTGAAGCTTTCTTT
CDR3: CASSLGQGRSNTEAFF

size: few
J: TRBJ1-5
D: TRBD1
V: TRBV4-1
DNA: TGCGCCAGCAGCCCCTCACAGGGGACCAATCAGCCCCAGCATTTT
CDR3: CASSPSQGTNQPQHF

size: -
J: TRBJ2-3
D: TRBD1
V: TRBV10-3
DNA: TGTGCCATCAGTGAGGCAGGGGGTAGCACAGATACGCAGTATTTT
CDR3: CAISEAGGSTDTQYF

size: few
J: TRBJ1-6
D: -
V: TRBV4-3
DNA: TGCGCCAGCAGCCCGTCCCCTCCCGGCGGGGCCTATAATTCACCCCTCCACTTT
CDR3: CASSPSPPGGAYNSPLHF

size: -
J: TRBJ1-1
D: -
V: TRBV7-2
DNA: TGTGCCAGCAGCTTAGGGGTGGCAATGGAGACTGAAGCTTTCTTT
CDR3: CASSLGVAMETEAFF

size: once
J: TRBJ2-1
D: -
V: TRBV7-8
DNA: TGTGCCAGCAGCCGAGACGCGGGACCGGGGGTCGAGTTCTTC
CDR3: CASSRDAGPGVEFF

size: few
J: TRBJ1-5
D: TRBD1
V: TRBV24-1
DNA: TGTGCCACCAGTGAATCCCCGGGAAAGACAGGGTTAGGACAGCCCCAGCATTTT
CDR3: CATSESPGKTGLGQPQHF

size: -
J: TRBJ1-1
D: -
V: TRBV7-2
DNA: TGTGCCAGCAGCTTAGGAGGGGGTGCCCGAAAAGCTTTCTTT
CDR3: CASSLGGGARKAFF

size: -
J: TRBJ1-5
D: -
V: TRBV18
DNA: TGTGCCAGCTCACCACCCCCCCGAGGTCGCAATCAGCCCCAGCATTTT
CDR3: CASSPPPRGRNQPQHF

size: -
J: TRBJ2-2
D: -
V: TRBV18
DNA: TGTGCCAGCTCACTAGCAGGGGCTTCCGGGGAGCTGTTTTTT
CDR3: CASSLAGASGELFF

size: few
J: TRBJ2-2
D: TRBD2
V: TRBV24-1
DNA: TGTGCCACTTTGGGTGGCGGGAGGGGTACCGGGGAGCTGTTTTTT
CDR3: CATLGGGRGTGELFF

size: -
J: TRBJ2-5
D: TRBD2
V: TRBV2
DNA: TGTGCCAGCAACGGACGGGAGGGAGAGACCCAGTACTTC
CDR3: CASNGREGETQYF

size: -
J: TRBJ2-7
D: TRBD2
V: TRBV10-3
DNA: TGTGCCATCAGGGGGACTAGCGGGAGCTACGAGCAGTACTTC
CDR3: CAIRGTSGSYEQYF

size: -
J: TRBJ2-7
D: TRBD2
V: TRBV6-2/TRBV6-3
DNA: TGTGCCAGCAGTGCTGCCCTAGCGGGAGTCCACGAGCAGTACTTC
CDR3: CASSAALAGVHEQYF

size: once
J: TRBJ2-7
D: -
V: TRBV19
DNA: TGTGCCAGTAGTACCCCAGGGGGGAGCAACTCCTACGAGCAGTACTTC
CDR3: CASSTPGGSNSYEQYF

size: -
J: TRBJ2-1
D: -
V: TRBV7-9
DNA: TGTGCCAGCAGCTTGCAGGCTGGGGCCTCCTACAATGAGCAGTTCTTC
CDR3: CASSLQAGASYNEQFF

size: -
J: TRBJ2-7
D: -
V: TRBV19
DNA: TGTGCCAGTAGTATCGCCGGGAACGAGCAGTACTTC
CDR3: CASSIAGNEQYF

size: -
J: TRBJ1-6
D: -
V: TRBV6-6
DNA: TGTGCCAGCAGTTTGTCGGGGGGAAAACCCCTCCACTTT
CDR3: CASSLSGGKPLHF

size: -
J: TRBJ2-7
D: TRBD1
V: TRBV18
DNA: TGTGCCAGCTCACCACCGATGGGACAGAGGAACGAGCAGTACTTC
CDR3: CASSPPMGQRNEQYF

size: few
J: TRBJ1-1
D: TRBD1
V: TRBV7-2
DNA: TGTGCCAGCAGGGCCTATCCGGGACAGGGGGCTGCTGAAGCTTTCTTT
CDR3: CASRAYPGQGAAEAFF

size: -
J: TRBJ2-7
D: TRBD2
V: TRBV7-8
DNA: TGTGCCAGCAGCTTGGGTAGCGGGCACGTGGTTCCCGACTTC
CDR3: CASSLGSGHVVPDF

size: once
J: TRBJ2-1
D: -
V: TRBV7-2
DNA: TGTGCCAGCAGCTTGGCGATGCTGGGCTATGAGCAGTTCTTC
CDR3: CASSLAMLGYEQFF

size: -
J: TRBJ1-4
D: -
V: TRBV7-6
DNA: TGTGCCAGCAGCTCTTTTTTGGGAGGGCTTTCTGAAAAACTGTTTTTT
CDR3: CASSSFLGGLSEKLFF

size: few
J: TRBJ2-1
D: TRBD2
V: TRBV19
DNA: TGTGCCAGTAGTGGGGGGCGGGAGGGCTCCTACAATGAGCAGTTCTTC
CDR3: CASSGGREGSYNEQFF

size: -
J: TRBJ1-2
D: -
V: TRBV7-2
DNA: TGTGCCAGCAGCTTAGAGGCCAGGGCTAACTATGGCTACACCTTC
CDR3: CASSLEARANYGYTF

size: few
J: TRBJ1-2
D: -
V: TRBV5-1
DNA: TGCGCCAGCAGCTCGTCCGGGACATCCTATGGCTACACCTTC
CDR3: CASSSSGTSYGYTF

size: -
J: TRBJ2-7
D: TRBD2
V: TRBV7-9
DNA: TGTGCCAGCAGCTTCCGGACTAGCGGGAGGGGCGAGCAGTACTTC
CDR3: CASSFRTSGRGEQYF

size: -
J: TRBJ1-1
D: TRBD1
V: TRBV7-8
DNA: TGTGCCAGCAGCTTAGTAGGGGGCGGGACGGTGAACACTGAAGCTTTCTTT
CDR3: CASSLVGGGTVNTEAFF

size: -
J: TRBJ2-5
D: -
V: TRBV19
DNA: TGTGCCAGTAGTTCCCTGCGGGTGAAAGAGACCCAGTACTTC
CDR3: CASSSLRVKETQYF

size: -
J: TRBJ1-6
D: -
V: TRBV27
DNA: TGTGCCAGCAGTCCAGGGTATAATTCACCCCTCCACTTT
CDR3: CASSPGYNSPLHF

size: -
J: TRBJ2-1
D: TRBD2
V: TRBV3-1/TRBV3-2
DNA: TGTGCCAGCAGCCCTAGCGGATACCACTACAATGAGCAGTTCTTC
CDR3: CASSPSGYHYNEQFF

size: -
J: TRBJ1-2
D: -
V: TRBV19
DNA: TGTGCCAGTAGTATAGGACTTACTAGCTATGGCTACACCTTC
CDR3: CASSIGLTSYGYTF

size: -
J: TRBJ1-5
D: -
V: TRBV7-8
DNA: TGTGCCAGCAGCTTGAATACAGGGTTTGGCAATCAGCCCCAGCATTTT
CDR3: CASSLNTGFGNQPQHF

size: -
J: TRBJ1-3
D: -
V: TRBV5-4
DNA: TGTGCCAGCAGCTTTCCCCTATCTGGAAACACCATATATTTT
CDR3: CASSFPLSGNTIYF

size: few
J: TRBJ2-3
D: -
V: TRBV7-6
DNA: TGTGCCAGCAGCTTAATGCCGAGATCCCCGGGGGCAGATACGCAGTATTTT
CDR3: CASSLMPRSPGADTQYF

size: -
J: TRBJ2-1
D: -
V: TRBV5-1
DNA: TGCGCCAGCAGTGTGGACAGAGGCTCCTACAATGAGCAGTTCTTC
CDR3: CASSVDRGSYNEQFF

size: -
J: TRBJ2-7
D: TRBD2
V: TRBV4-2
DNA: TGTGCCAGCAGCCTAACTAGCGGGAGTATGGTCGAGCAGTACTTC
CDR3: CASSLTSGSMVEQYF

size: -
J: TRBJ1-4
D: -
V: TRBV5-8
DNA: TGTGCCAGCACCCGCTACGGATCAGAGGGCGAAAAACTGTTTTTT
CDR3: CASTRYGSEGEKLFF

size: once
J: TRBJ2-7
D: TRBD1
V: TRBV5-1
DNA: TGCGCCAGCAGTCCTGGACAGGGTATCTATTGGGAGCAGTACTTC
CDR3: CASSPGQGIYWEQYF

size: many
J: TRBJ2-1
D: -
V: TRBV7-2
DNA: TGTGCCAGCAGCTTAGCGGTGGCAGGGGTTGAGCAGTTCTTC
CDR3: CASSLAVAGVEQFF

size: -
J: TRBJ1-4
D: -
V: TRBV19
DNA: TGTGCCAGTAAGGACAGTGCTTTCCTGTTTTTT
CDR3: CASKDSAFLFF

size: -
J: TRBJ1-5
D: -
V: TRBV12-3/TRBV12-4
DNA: TGTGCCAGCAGCCTCAGGCAGGGGCCCCAGCATTTT
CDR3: CASSLRQGPQHF

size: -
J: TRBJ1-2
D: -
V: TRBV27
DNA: TGTGCCAGCAGTCCACGGCTAGGCCATGGCTACACCTTC
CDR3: CASSPRLGHGYTF

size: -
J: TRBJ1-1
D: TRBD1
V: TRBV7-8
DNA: TGTGCCAGCAGCTTACATCAGGGGGCTTTGGGGACTGAAGCTTTCTTT
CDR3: CASSLHQGALGTEAFF

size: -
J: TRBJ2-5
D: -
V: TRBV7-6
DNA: TGTGCCAGCAGCCCGGAGGGTGAAGAGACCCAGTACTTC
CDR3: CASSPEGEETQYF

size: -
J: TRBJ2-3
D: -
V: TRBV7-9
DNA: TGTGCCAGCAGCGAAGACAGAGATACGCAGTATTTT
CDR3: CASSEDRDTQYF

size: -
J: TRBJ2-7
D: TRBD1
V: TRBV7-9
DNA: TGTGCCAGCAGCTTAGTAGGGAGACAGGGGGGCGACGAGCAGTACTTC
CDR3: CASSLVGRQGGDEQYF

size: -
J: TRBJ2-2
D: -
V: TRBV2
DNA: TGTGCCACCTCGGGACAAACCGCGAACACCGGGGAGCTGTTTTTT
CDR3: CATSGQTANTGELFF